A selection of T cell receptor beta chains follows, all from one sample in a study of blood T cell repertoires in COVID-19. This table comes from immunoSEQ multiplex PCR, and its TCRdb copy is limited to in-frame clones, with some not included. This sample carries 210,000 or so clones, 80% to 85% of them seen once, and the ten largest clones take 15% to 20%. The sample consisted of peripheral blood. The source is a human donor in a cohort sampled during active COVID-19. CDR3s leave out the opening cysteine and the closing phenylalanine or tryptophan.

CDR3aa: ASSGYSFEAF; v_gene: TRBV2
CDR3aa: ASSLGAGGQETQY; v_gene: TRBV11-2
CDR3aa: ASSQEENTQY; v_gene: TRBV3-1/TRBV3-2
CDR3aa: ASSLASGSSYNEQF; v_gene: TRBV5-4
CDR3aa: ASRTLGGGTDTQY; v_gene: TRBV27
CDR3aa: ASSILPHRTGPKNNEQF; v_gene: TRBV19
CDR3aa: ASSQDPGINYGYT; v_gene: TRBV4-1
CDR3aa: ASSGKQGASYGYT; v_gene: TRBV9
CDR3aa: SALYRTGAYGYT; v_gene: TRBV29-1
CDR3aa: ASSLGPTGELF; v_gene: TRBV7-9
CDR3aa: ASTFLPGGNYGYT; v_gene: TRBV19
CDR3aa: ASSPGQVLRPQH; v_gene: TRBV7-2
CDR3aa: ASSLPTGSLNSGNTIY; v_gene: TRBV3-1/TRBV3-2
CDR3aa: ATSRRSGATNEKLF; v_gene: TRBV15
CDR3aa: ASRIRQGALGETQY; v_gene: TRBV2
CDR3aa: ASSQSGGLRNIQY; v_gene: TRBV7-2
CDR3aa: ATSNPRDIYGYT; v_gene: TRBV15
CDR3aa: ASSPGLAAGVEQY; v_gene: TRBV4-1
CDR3aa: ASSDWSGFGDTQY; v_gene: TRBV3-1/TRBV3-2
CDR3aa: ASSWELAGVGNEQF; v_gene: TRBV5-1
CDR3aa: ASSKSQESLGDIQY; v_gene: TRBV5-8
CDR3aa: ASTILVTGGTDTQY; v_gene: TRBV5-1
CDR3aa: AWSVSGQGFQPQH; v_gene: TRBV30
CDR3aa: ASSVQGDRSPLH; v_gene: TRBV2
CDR3aa: ASTLGTDTDTQY; v_gene: TRBV7-9
CDR3aa: ASSFGRANEKLF; v_gene: TRBV27
CDR3aa: ASSFSSRESPLH; v_gene: TRBV5-1
CDR3aa: ASSLGSGGNTGELF; v_gene: TRBV7-8
CDR3aa: ASSFVGIRGKNEKLF; v_gene: TRBV28
CDR3aa: AISARFDEQY; v_gene: TRBV10-3
CDR3aa: ASTPAGGITDTQY; v_gene: TRBV27
CDR3aa: ASSQTGNSPLH; v_gene: TRBV2
CDR3aa: ASTKLASLTDTQY; v_gene: TRBV27
CDR3aa: ASSLGHNYNEQF; v_gene: TRBV5-8
CDR3aa: ASSLAGTETYEQY; v_gene: TRBV5-6
CDR3aa: ASSESRASNQPQH; v_gene: TRBV2
CDR3aa: ASSFAGATDTQY; v_gene: TRBV11-2
CDR3aa: ASSLTAYGYT; v_gene: TRBV12-3/TRBV12-4
CDR3aa: ASSLDRGVRTEAF; v_gene: TRBV5-4
CDR3aa: ASSEDRPGVDTQY; v_gene: TRBV5-1
CDR3aa: ASSFVPGETQY; v_gene: TRBV7-3
CDR3aa: ASSPPQGRDTQY; v_gene: TRBV28
CDR3aa: ASSLDRGKETQY; v_gene: TRBV7-2
CDR3aa: ASSLDAGVDTQY; v_gene: TRBV5-1
CDR3aa: ATSRARTANQPQH; v_gene: TRBV15
CDR3aa: ASGARGLNTEAF; v_gene: TRBV19
CDR3aa: ASSLGAGAGTQY; v_gene: TRBV7-9
CDR3aa: ASRGPGHFYGYT; v_gene: TRBV6-5
CDR3aa: ASGPGGRGNGYT; v_gene: TRBV6-5
CDR3aa: SVKQGNTEAF; v_gene: TRBV29-1
CDR3aa: ASSLETGTNTGELF; v_gene: TRBV7-7
CDR3aa: ASSLALGAGGQPQH; v_gene: TRBV7-2
CDR3aa: ASRAGGDTQY; v_gene: TRBV12-3/TRBV12-4
CDR3aa: ASSSGTGFGYT; v_gene: TRBV6-5
CDR3aa: ASSRTGNYGYT; v_gene: TRBV9
CDR3aa: ASRGAGGFNSPLH; v_gene: TRBV27
CDR3aa: ASSQGGQHYQPQH; v_gene: TRBV3-1/TRBV3-2
CDR3aa: ASSQWTEDTEAF; v_gene: TRBV5-1
CDR3aa: ASRISGTGGSGELF; v_gene: TRBV5-5
CDR3aa: ASSVDTGVGGIQY; v_gene: TRBV9